This TCR beta chain was obtained from a study of identifying expanded T cells in peripheral blood. Study-wide results and caveats: Clone count variance between roughly 2-week samples rose with total template count. Technical replicates showed approximately 1.2 changed clones; around 2 weeks roughly 16; four weeks 19.

Healthy donors had no documented immune events, such as infections, while sampled. Clones were read by immunoSEQ multiplex PCR, and TCRdb kept only the in-frame ones, dropping some. The sample has 85,000 to 95,000 clones, roughly 90% seen once. V lost 2 bases, J lost 5 bases, and 14 bases lay in between. The V gene's germline CDR1 is SGDLS and CDR2 YYNGEE. The CDR3 extends over 15 amino acids. This clone has a single count. No antigen is known for it. This clonotype was sampled from a person aged 18-70 years in good health. J is TRBJ2-1 and V is TRBV9, with TRBD2 as a possible D gene (5 bases). Sequencing input: blood. The CDR3 DNA follows: TGTGCCAGCAGCGTCTCGGGGAAAGTCGACAATGAGCAGTTCTTC. It yields the protein CASSVSGKVDNEQFF.